What follows are 9 T cell receptor beta chains derived from one specimen sequenced in a study of radiation and T cells in renal cell carcinoma. Sample time point: blood 2 weeks post-SBRT. Treatment: 15 Gy SBRT to primary tumor, nephrectomy 4 weeks later. Profiled with immunoSEQ multiplex PCR; TCRdb holds only in-frame clones, not every one. The table includes around 75,000 clones, roughly 82% detected once. The input for sequencing was blood, taken from a patient whose treatment included radiotherapy and nephrectomy. These TCRs come from a man in his sixties with renal cell carcinoma.

The genes are TRBV5-1 and TRBJ2-7, with 7 positions matching TRBD1. The germline CDR1 and CDR2 sequences are SGHRS and YFSETQ. CDR3 length: 16 residues. The J segment lost 0 bases and the V segment lost 0 bases, leaving 6 bases of the junction unmatched. For the CDR3, the DNA is TGCGCCAGCAGCTTGGAGCCAGGGGGTGACTCCTACGAGCAGTACTTC. This translates into CASSLEPGGDSYEQYF.

The chain couples TRBV5-6 to TRBJ2-2; 8 bases fit TRBD2. The J segment lost 5 bases and the V segment lost 1 base, leaving 7 bases of the junction unmatched. The CDR3 is made up of 16 amino acids. CDR1 and CDR2 (germline): SGHDT, YYEEEE. The CDR3 is CASSLRAGVGTGELFF. The CDR3 region has the DNA TGTGCCAGCAGCTTGCGAGCGGGAGTCGGTACCGGGGAGCTGTTTTTT.

This clone appeared a few times. The chain couples TRBV18 to TRBJ2-3; no definite D call. The V gene lost 2 bases and the J gene lost 14 bases, with 14 bases spanning the gap. From germline, CDR1 is KGHSH and CDR2 LQKENI. This CDR3 spans 12 amino acids. In DNA, the CDR3 is TGTGCCAGCTCACCAGAGACTGGGGTTCGGTATTTT. Translating it yields CASSPETGVRYF.

CDR3 in amino acids: CASSLWVAPRTDTQYF. The DNA of the CDR3 is TGTGCCAGCAGCTTGTGGGTAGCTCCGCGGACAGATACGCAGTATTTT. This sequence joins TRBV5-4 and TRBJ2-3, with D hard to call. V lost 1 base to trimming and J lost 3 bases, with 15 bases between them. The CDR3 is made up of 16 amino acids. Germline V lookup: CDR1 SGHNT, CDR2 YYREEE (reference sequence).

The genes are TRBV6-6 and TRBJ2-1; D gene uncertain. The CDR3 length is 10 residues. Deletions cut 8 bases from V and 9 bases from J, with 8 bases between. The germline V gene encodes CDR1 MNHNY and CDR2 SVGAGI (reference sequence). CDR3 in amino acids: CASGVGEQFF. CDR3 DNA sequence: TGTGCCAGCGGGGTCGGTGAGCAGTTCTTC.

This clone was seen only a few times. J is TRBJ2-7 and V is TRBV28; D not resolved. CDR1 is MDHEN, CDR2 SYDVKM, per germline. V lost 7 bases and J 3 bases, leaving 16 bases between the germline ends. CDR3 length equals 14 residues. The CDR3 loop is CASTPSLVHYEQYF. The CDR3 DNA reads TGTGCCAGCACCCCTTCTTTGGTACACTACGAGCAGTACTTC.

The chain couples TRBV6-5 to TRBJ1-2; a possible D gene is TRBD1 (5 bases). Trimming took off 3 bases at V and 7 bases at J, with 21 bases between the two ends. Germline V gives CDR1 MNHEY, CDR2 SVGAGI. CDR3 length: 16 amino acids. The CDR3 protein is CASSYLRGRRVGGYTF. The CDR3 DNA reads as TGTGCCAGCAGTTATCTTCGGGGGAGGAGAGTTGGTGGCTACACCTTC.

The chain has TRBV7-8 and TRBJ2-7; TRBD2 aligns across 7 bases. J gave up 10 bases and V 3 bases, and 12 bases lay outside the gene matches. Germline CDR1 SGHVS, CDR2 FQNEAQ. The CDR3 is 14 amino acids. The CDR3 loop reads CASSFSSGAHAQYF. The CDR3 DNA is TGTGCCAGCAGCTTTTCTAGCGGAGCCCACGCACAGTACTTC.

The rearrangement joins TRBV9 to TRBJ2-2; TRBD1 agrees at 9 bases. The CDR3 length is 16 residues. V shed 0 bases, J shed 2 bases, and the junction held 2 bases outside the gene matches. Germline V lookup: CDR1 SGDLS, CDR2 YYNGEE. This CDR3 reads CASSVVQGANTGELFF. The DNA of the CDR3 is TGTGCCAGCAGCGTAGTACAGGGGGCTAACACCGGGGAGCTGTTTTTT.